The rows below give T cell receptor beta chains drawn from one sample of a study of shared clonotypes between healthy human individuals. The repertoire was sequenced with immunoSEQ multiplex PCR; TCRdb's copy has only in-frame clones and lacks some. The table has just over 2,000,000 clones, over 85% seen once. The sequencing input was naive CD4+ T cells sorted from blood. The receptors come from a man in his late teens or twenties in good health. Both conserved end residues are part of each CDR3. A D gene is named only where the DNA matches it firmly. Clone size, where shown, is once, few, many, or a class for clones that have expanded.

j_call	v_call	clone_size	d_call	cdr3_aa	cdr3_nt
TRBJ2-3	TRBV7-9	.	.	CASSLGGFGDTQYF	TGTGCCAGCAGCTTAGGAGGGTTTGGAGATACGCAGTATTTT
TRBJ2-5	TRBV25-1	once	.	CASSGRETQYF	TGTGCCAGCAGTGGTAGGGAGACCCAGTACTTC
TRBJ2-3	TRBV5-1	.	.	CASRRGRPTDTQYF	TGCGCCAGCAGACGAGGGCGACCCACAGATACGCAGTATTTT
TRBJ2-5	TRBV4-3	.	.	CASSQVGRGKETQYF	TGCGCCAGCAGCCAAGTGGGGAGGGGGAAAGAGACCCAGTACTTC
TRBJ2-5	TRBV5-1	.	TRBD2	CASNQGASGETQYF	TGCGCCAGCAACCAAGGGGCTAGCGGTGAGACCCAGTACTTC
TRBJ1-2	TRBV19	.	.	CASSTGGDYGYTF	TGTGCCAGTAGTACCGGGGGCGACTATGGCTACACCTTC
TRBJ2-7	TRBV7-3	.	TRBD1	CASSYRGQGSNEQYF	TGTGCCAGCAGCTACCGGGGACAGGGGAGTAACGAGCAGTACTTC
TRBJ2-3	TRBV6-5	.	.	CASSRSGTDTQYF	TGTGCCAGCAGCCGCTCGGGCACAGATACGCAGTATTTT
TRBJ2-7	TRBV5-4	.	.	CASSLDGDIPYEQYF	TGTGCCAGCAGCTTGGATGGTGACATACCCTACGAGCAGTACTTC
TRBJ1-3	TRBV19	.	.	CASSSHRSSGNTIYF	TGTGCCAGTAGTTCCCACAGATCCTCTGGAAACACCATATATTTT
TRBJ2-5	TRBV7-2	.	.	CASSPSSDRLQETQYF	TGTGCCAGCAGCCCCTCTTCGGACAGACTCCAAGAGACCCAGTACTTC
TRBJ2-7	TRBV30	.	TRBD2	CACCGSSYEQYF	TGTGCCTGTTGCGGGAGCTCCTACGAGCAGTACTTC
TRBJ2-7	TRBV18	.	TRBD2	CASSQIIAGDYYEQYF	TGTGCCAGCTCACAAATAATAGCGGGAGACTACTACGAGCAGTACTTC
TRBJ1-6	TRBV11-2	.	.	CASSLAQGASPLHF	TGTGCCAGCAGCTTAGCCCAGGGTGCCTCACCCCTCCACTTT
TRBJ1-5	TRBV2	.	TRBD1	CASKPGQGNQPQHF	TGTGCCAGCAAACCCGGACAGGGGAATCAGCCCCAGCATTTT
TRBJ1-4	TRBV4-1	.	.	CASSQAVAPRAVF	TGCGCCAGCAGCCAAGCTGTAGCACCACGAGCCGTTTTT
TRBJ2-2	TRBV6-5	once	TRBD2	CASSYSLAGNTGELFF	TGTGCCAGCAGTTACTCGCTAGCGGGTAACACCGGGGAGCTGTTTTTT
TRBJ2-7	TRBV5-6	.	.	CASSFRTVPYEQYF	TGTGCCAGCAGCTTCCGGACAGTTCCCTACGAGCAGTACTTC
TRBJ2-5	TRBV9	once	.	CASSVSSGAAQETQYF	TGTGCCAGCAGCGTTTCCAGCGGTGCCGCCCAAGAGACCCAGTACTTC
TRBJ1-3	TRBV9	.	TRBD1	CASSPRTGGSGNTIYF	TGTGCCAGCAGCCCCCGGACAGGGGGCTCTGGAAACACCATATATTTT
TRBJ2-1	TRBV5-1	.	TRBD2	CASSLVGTSLSGEQFF	TGCGCCAGCAGCTTGGTCGGGACTAGCCTCAGTGGTGAGCAGTTCTTC
TRBJ1-1	TRBV9	.	.	CASSVEGTNTEAFF	TGTGCCAGCAGCGTAGAGGGGACCAACACTGAAGCTTTCTTT
TRBJ1-3	TRBV4-3	.	.	CASSQDRGNTIYF	TGCGCCAGCAGCCAAGATCGGGGAAACACCATATATTTT
TRBJ1-5	TRBV6-7	.	.	CASISTGNQPQHF	TGTGCCAGCATTAGTACGGGCAATCAGCCCCAGCATTTT
TRBJ2-1	TRBV6-6	.	TRBD1	CASRGQGTGYNEQFF	TGTGCCAGCAGGGGACAGGGGACAGGCTACAATGAGCAGTTCTTC
TRBJ2-1	TRBV11-2	once	.	CASSLDGRGDNEQFF	TGTGCCAGCAGCTTAGATGGACGGGGTGACAATGAGCAGTTCTTC
TRBJ1-5	TRBV5-1	.	.	CASSLGESGPQHF	TGCGCCAGCAGCTTGGGGGAGTCTGGGCCCCAGCATTTT
TRBJ1-1	TRBV30	.	.	CAWGVGWGTEAFF	TGTGCCTGGGGCGTGGGATGGGGCACTGAAGCTTTCTTT
TRBJ1-1	TRBV6-6	.	.	CASSSNRADTEAFF	TGTGCCAGCAGTTCTAACAGGGCGGACACTGAAGCTTTCTTT
TRBJ2-6	TRBV5-1	.	TRBD1	CASSPTGFISGANVLTF	TGCGCCAGCAGCCCGACAGGGTTTATCTCTGGGGCCAACGTCCTGACTTTC
TRBJ1-1	TRBV6-1	.	.	CASSELERPYTEAFF	TGTGCCAGCAGTGAATTGGAGCGCCCATACACTGAAGCTTTCTTT
TRBJ2-1	TRBV5-4	.	TRBD2	CASSLGGLAGYNEQFF	TGTGCCAGCAGCTTGGGGGGACTAGCGGGATACAATGAGCAGTTCTTC
TRBJ1-1	TRBV20-1	.	.	CSARDPPEAFF	TGCAGTGCTAGAGATCCGCCGGAAGCTTTCTTT
TRBJ2-5	TRBV2	.	TRBD2	CASSEAGGGRIETQYF	TGTGCCAGCAGTGAGGCCGGCGGGGGACGAATAGAGACCCAGTACTTC
TRBJ1-1	TRBV18	.	.	CASSADRNTEAFF	TGTGCCAGCTCGGCGGACAGGAACACTGAAGCTTTCTTT
TRBJ1-6	TRBV5-5	.	TRBD1	CASSGGQDNSPLHF	TGTGCCAGCAGCGGGGGACAGGATAATTCACCCCTCCACTTT
TRBJ2-7	TRBV5-4	once	.	CASSLDKNSYEQYF	TGTGCCAGCAGCTTGGACAAGAACTCCTACGAGCAGTACTTC
TRBJ2-3	TRBV28	.	TRBD1	CASSRQGGPDTQYF	TGTGCCAGCAGTCGACAGGGGGGCCCAGATACGCAGTATTTT
TRBJ2-7	TRBV28	.	TRBD2	CASSRTSGVYEQYF	TGTGCCAGCAGCCGGACTAGCGGGGTATACGAGCAGTACTTC
TRBJ2-2	TRBV6-5	.	.	CASSYVGAGELFF	TGTGCCAGCAGTTACGTCGGGGCCGGGGAGCTGTTTTTT
TRBJ2-7	TRBV7-6	.	TRBD1	CASSRGQGSSSEQYF	TGTGCCAGCAGCAGAGGACAGGGCTCATCCTCCGAGCAGTACTTC
TRBJ1-2	TRBV11-1	.	.	CASSLTSTQTGGGYTF	TGTGCCAGCAGCTTAACATCAACGCAGACAGGAGGTGGCTACACCTTC
TRBJ1-4	TRBV6-1	.	TRBD1	CASSGQGHEKLFF	TGTGCCAGCAGCGGACAGGGGCACGAAAAACTGTTTTTT
TRBJ2-7	TRBV7-2	.	TRBD1	CASSFSDRGLYEQYF	TGTGCCAGCAGCTTCTCCGACAGGGGACTTTACGAGCAGTACTTC
TRBJ1-6	TRBV5-6	.	.	CASSLSLGLGNSPLHF	TGTGCCAGCAGCTTGTCCTTGGGTCTGGGGAATTCACCCCTCCACTTT
TRBJ2-7	TRBV11-2	.	.	CASSLDGATLNEQYF	TGTGCCAGCAGCTTAGACGGGGCCACCCTGAACGAGCAGTACTTC
TRBJ2-2	TRBV10-3	.	.	CAISESLGATGELFF	TGTGCCATCAGTGAGTCTTTGGGGGCTACCGGGGAGCTGTTTTTT
TRBJ2-5	TRBV7-8	.	.	CASSLNRATYPETQYF	TGTGCCAGCAGCTTAAATCGCGCCACCTACCCGGAGACCCAGTACTTC
TRBJ2-1	TRBV28	.	.	CASSTTGTPYDEQFF	TGTGCCAGCAGTACTACCGGGACACCCTACGATGAGCAGTTCTTC
TRBJ2-1	TRBV28	.	TRBD2	CASRRTSGALNYNEQFF	TGTGCCAGCAGGCGGACTAGCGGGGCCCTCAATTACAATGAGCAGTTCTTC
TRBJ2-3	TRBV29-1	.	TRBD1	CSVTGQPGRTDTQYF	TGCAGCGTAACGGGACAGCCGGGGCGGACAGATACGCAGTATTTT
TRBJ1-4	TRBV6-5	.	.	CASSYSGQREKLFF	TGTGCCAGCAGTTACTCCGGACAGCGGGAAAAACTGTTTTTT
TRBJ1-2	TRBV4-3	.	.	CASSQDLGNYGYTF	TGCGCCAGCAGCCAAGATCTCGGCAACTATGGCTACACCTTC
TRBJ1-1	TRBV13	once	.	CASSTRASMVTEAFF	TGTGCCAGCAGCACAAGAGCCTCAATGGTTACTGAAGCTTTCTTT
TRBJ1-5	TRBV30	.	.	CAWSLGPSNQPQHF	TGTGCCTGGAGTCTGGGGCCTAGCAATCAGCCCCAGCATTTT
TRBJ1-1	TRBV7-9	.	TRBD1	CASSSRQGGNTEAFF	TGTGCCAGCAGCTCAAGACAGGGGGGGAACACTGAAGCTTTCTTT